This T cell receptor (beta chain) appears in the sequencing data of a study of CD8+ T cells in alopecia areata. General study findings and limits: Resident alphabeta T cells of normal skin are also sequenced in scalp samples.

Regarding this clone: The target antigen is unknown.

The CDR3 has 15 amino acids. J gave up 4 bases and V 6 bases, and 10 bases lay outside the gene matches. CDR1 and CDR2 (germline): ENHRY, SYGVKD. The treatment here: oral pan-JAK inhibitor, 5-10 mg twice daily. Extracted RNA was reverse transcribed into cDNA, the sequencing template. Profiled with immunoSEQ multiplex PCR; TCRdb holds only in-frame clones, not every one. The sample includes about 160,000 clones, about 71% of them seen just once. The chain has TRBV10-3 and TRBJ2-5; TRBD1 matches at 8 bases. The receptor was derived from a human donor with alopecia areata. Sequences were derived from CD4+ T cells sorted from blood, sampled at week 4, from a patient treated with tofacitinib. The CDR3 spells CAIRESTGGVETQYF. CDR3 DNA: TGTGCCATCAGGGAGAGTACAGGGGGAGTAGAGACCCAGTACTTC.